Listed here are 10 T cell receptor beta chains from one sample, sequenced in a study of PD-L1 blockade in urothelial cancer. Produced via immunoSEQ multiplex PCR; TCRdb's table is partial and in-frame only. The data show under 50,000 clones, 75% to 90% seen once. Regarding time point: peripheral blood 6 weeks after treatment start. The source was PBMCs, collected around atezolizumab (anti-PD-L1) treatment. The receptors were gathered from a man aged 55 to 70 with urothelial cancer.

The J gene is TRBJ2-1, the V gene TRBV30; 8 bases map to TRBD2. The CDR3 spans 13 residues. V trimming: 0 bases; J trimming: 12 bases; junction bases outside the gene matches: 7. Germline V gene sequence: CDR1 GTSNPN, CDR2 SVGIG (reference sequence). This chain's CDR3 is CAWSVSGGAWQFF. The CDR3 coding sequence is TGTGCCTGGAGTGTATCGGGGGGGGCGTGGCAGTTCTTC. Looking up the rest from reference TRBV30 and TRBJ2-1 gives the full variable domain: SQTIHQWPATLVQPVGSPLSLECTVEGTSNPNLYWYRQAAGRGLQLLFYSVGIGQISSEVPQNLSASRPQDRQFILSSKKLLLSDSGFYLCAWSVSGGAWQFFGPGTRLTVL.

This clone was counted between two and nine times. The junction differs from germline at one of its ends, possibly a read error. CDR3 loop: CSANWEQTF. As DNA, the CDR3 is TGCAGTGCGAACTGGGAGCAGACGTTC. The genes are TRBV20-1 and TRBJ1-2; no reliable D call. Germline CDR1 and CDR2: DFQATT and SNEGSKA (reference sequence). This CDR3 is built from 9 residues.

In its sample, this clone was seen once. V gene TRBV4-2 combines with J gene TRBJ1-1; D is possibly TRBD1 (5 bases). CDR1 and CDR2 (germline): LGHNA, YNFKEQ. This CDR3 comprises 13 residues. V dropped 0 bases and J dropped 7 bases, with 9 bases sitting between them. CDR3 amino acids: CASSQDGGVEAFF. In DNA form, the CDR3 reads TGTGCCAGCAGCCAAGATGGGGGGGTTGAAGCTTTCTTT.

V and J are TRBV5-1 and TRBJ2-1; 12 bases align to TRBD2. The CDR3 is made up of 15 amino acids. V was clipped by 2 bases and J by 9 bases; unmatched bases: 6. The germline V gene has CDR1 SGHRS and CDR2 YFSETQ. The CDR3 reads CASSLLAGGGSEQFF. The DNA of the CDR3 is TGCGCCAGCAGCTTACTAGCGGGAGGCGGGAGTGAGCAGTTCTTC.

In this sample, this clone turned up once. The rearrangement joins TRBV18 to TRBJ1-1; a possible D gene is TRBD1 (6 bases). The CDR3 runs 16 residues. The V and J ends lost 4 bases and 3 bases respectively, with 18 bases between them. From germline, CDR1 is KGHSH and CDR2 LQKENI. The CDR3 region has the DNA TGTGCCAGCTCACGAACCGGGGGGGGCACGGACACTGAAGCTTTCTTT. Protein sequence: CASSRTGGGTDTEAFF.

The chain joins TRBV6-5 to TRBJ1-2, with 7 bases identical to TRBD1. Per the germline V gene, CDR1 is MNHEY and CDR2 is SVGAGI. J was trimmed by 11 bases and V by 2 bases; bases with no gene match: 5. This CDR3 spans 12 amino acids. CDR3 protein: CASSYATGAYTF. The CDR3 region has the DNA TGTGCCAGCAGTTACGCCACAGGGGCTTACACCTTC.

The chain couples TRBV19 to TRBJ1-3; the match to TRBD1 covers 7 bases. The junction had 8 bases not matched to a gene; V was cut back by 10 bases and J by 2 bases. Germline-derived CDR1 and CDR2 are LNHDA and SQIVND (reference sequence). This CDR3 spans 14 amino acids. The CDR3 nucleotides are TGTGCCACCGCGGGCAGGGGGGCTGGAAACACCATATATTTT. Protein sequence: CATAGRGAGNTIYF.

This clone was seen a single time. The gene calls are TRBV6-5 and TRBJ1-6; D is unclear. The CDR3 runs to 15 residues. Trimming took off 2 bases at V and 6 bases at J, with 11 bases between the two ends. CDR1 is MNHEY, CDR2 SVGAGI, per germline. The CDR3 region has the DNA TGTGCCAGCAGTTACGTACCCGAGCCTAATTCACCCCTCCACTTT. The encoded protein is CASSYVPEPNSPLHF.

The chain employs TRBV6-1 and TRBJ1-6; D might be TRBD1 (6 bases). Germline V gene data show CDR1 as MNHNS and CDR2 as SASEGT. With 8 bases removed from V and 5 bases from J, the gap between germline ends came to 10 bases. The CDR3 totals 13 residues. CDR3 amino acids: CASGGQNNSPLHF. CDR3 nucleotide sequence: TGTGCCAGCGGGGGCCAGAATAATTCACCCCTCCACTTT.

The J gene is TRBJ2-2, the V gene TRBV30; 9 nucleotides agree with TRBD1. This CDR3 spans 17 amino acids. J lost 3 bases, V lost 0 bases, and 8 bases had no gene match. Germline-derived CDR1 and CDR2 are GTSNPN and SVGIG (reference sequence). CDR3 residues: CAWSVLGQGYYTGELFF. The DNA of the CDR3 is TGTGCCTGGAGTGTATTGGGACAGGGATACTACACCGGGGAGCTGTTTTTT.